These T cell receptor beta chains were read from a single sample in a study of blood T cell repertoires in COVID-19. Some clones are missing from TCRdb's copy, which holds only in-frame ones; the method was immunoSEQ multiplex PCR. The sample yields roughly 150,000 clones, roughly 85% seen once. The sample comprised PBMCs or T cells enriched from blood (not recorded which). These receptors originate from a woman aged 65 to 85 in a cohort exposed to, infected with or recovered from COVID-19 (not recorded which). The CDR3 runs from the conserved cysteine through the conserved F or W. The D gene is left open where the match is weak. Clone size is shown for a subset of rows, as once, few, many or a class of expanded clone.

d_call: -
v_call: TRBV7-2
j_call: TRBJ1-1
clone_size: -
cdr3_aa: CASSSGQNTEAFF
cdr3_nt: TGTGCCAGCAGCTCCGGACAGAACACTGAAGCTTTCTTT

d_call: -
v_call: TRBV20-1
j_call: TRBJ1-4
clone_size: -
cdr3_aa: CSASPRVLTNEKLFF
cdr3_nt: TGCAGTGCTAGTCCCAGGGTATTAACTAATGAAAAACTGTTTTTT

d_call: -
v_call: TRBV7-9
j_call: TRBJ2-1
clone_size: -
cdr3_aa: CASSQVPRSSYNEQFF
cdr3_nt: TGTGCCAGCAGCCAAGTGCCACGGTCATCCTACAATGAGCAGTTCTTC

d_call: -
v_call: TRBV11-3
j_call: TRBJ2-7
clone_size: -
cdr3_aa: CASSLRSGAGSYEQYF
cdr3_nt: TGTGCCAGCAGCTTACGGTCCGGCGCGGGGTCCTACGAGCAGTACTTC

d_call: -
v_call: TRBV29-1
j_call: TRBJ2-7
clone_size: -
cdr3_aa: CSVVGGYREGDEQYF
cdr3_nt: TGCAGCGTTGTAGGTGGGTACAGGGAAGGGGACGAGCAGTACTTC

d_call: TRBD2
v_call: TRBV5-1
j_call: TRBJ2-1
clone_size: -
cdr3_aa: CASSSSGSTYNEQFF
cdr3_nt: TGCGCCAGCAGCTCTAGCGGGAGTACCTACAATGAGCAGTTCTTC

d_call: TRBD1
v_call: TRBV19
j_call: TRBJ2-7
clone_size: -
cdr3_aa: CASSIRQGSYEQYF
cdr3_nt: TGTGCCAGTAGTATCCGACAGGGGTCCTACGAGCAGTACTTC

d_call: -
v_call: TRBV2
j_call: TRBJ2-3
clone_size: few
cdr3_aa: CASSEALRGTQYF
cdr3_nt: TGTGCCAGCAGTGAAGCGCTTCGAGGTACGCAGTATTTT

d_call: -
v_call: TRBV11-2
j_call: TRBJ2-7
clone_size: -
cdr3_aa: CASSYRVAREQYF
cdr3_nt: TGTGCCAGCAGCTACAGGGTAGCGCGCGAGCAGTACTTC

d_call: TRBD1
v_call: TRBV5-4
j_call: TRBJ2-2
clone_size: -
cdr3_aa: CASSSPDRGKGELFF
cdr3_nt: TGTGCCAGCAGCTCCCCGGACAGGGGTAAAGGGGAGCTGTTTTTT

d_call: TRBD1
v_call: TRBV5-4
j_call: TRBJ2-7
clone_size: -
cdr3_aa: CASSPSGTGAREQYF
cdr3_nt: TGTGCCAGCAGCCCGTCCGGGACAGGGGCTCGCGAGCAGTACTTC

d_call: TRBD1
v_call: TRBV6-1
j_call: TRBJ1-2
clone_size: -
cdr3_aa: CASSEPGQPHYGYTF
cdr3_nt: TGTGCCAGCAGTGAACCGGGACAGCCCCACTATGGCTACACCTTC

d_call: TRBD2
v_call: TRBV10-1
j_call: TRBJ2-1
clone_size: -
cdr3_aa: CASSPGTSGRNEQFF
cdr3_nt: TGCGCCAGCAGTCCCGGGACTAGCGGGAGAAATGAGCAGTTCTTC

d_call: -
v_call: TRBV19
j_call: TRBJ1-1
clone_size: -
cdr3_aa: CASSPWDWNTEAFF
cdr3_nt: TGTGCCAGTAGTCCTTGGGACTGGAACACTGAAGCTTTCTTT

d_call: TRBD1
v_call: TRBV2
j_call: TRBJ2-2
clone_size: once
cdr3_aa: CASSELGQGFTGELFF
cdr3_nt: TGTGCCAGCAGTGAATTGGGACAGGGGTTTACCGGGGAGCTGTTTTTT

d_call: -
v_call: TRBV5-1
j_call: TRBJ2-2
clone_size: -
cdr3_aa: CASSLDKANTGELFF
cdr3_nt: TGCGCCAGCAGCTTGGACAAAGCGAACACCGGGGAGCTGTTTTTT

d_call: -
v_call: TRBV21-1
j_call: TRBJ1-6
clone_size: -
cdr3_aa: CASSYGAMWVPLYNSPLHF
cdr3_nt: TGTGCCAGCAGCTATGGGGCCATGTGGGTACCCCTCTATAATTCACCCCTCCACTTT